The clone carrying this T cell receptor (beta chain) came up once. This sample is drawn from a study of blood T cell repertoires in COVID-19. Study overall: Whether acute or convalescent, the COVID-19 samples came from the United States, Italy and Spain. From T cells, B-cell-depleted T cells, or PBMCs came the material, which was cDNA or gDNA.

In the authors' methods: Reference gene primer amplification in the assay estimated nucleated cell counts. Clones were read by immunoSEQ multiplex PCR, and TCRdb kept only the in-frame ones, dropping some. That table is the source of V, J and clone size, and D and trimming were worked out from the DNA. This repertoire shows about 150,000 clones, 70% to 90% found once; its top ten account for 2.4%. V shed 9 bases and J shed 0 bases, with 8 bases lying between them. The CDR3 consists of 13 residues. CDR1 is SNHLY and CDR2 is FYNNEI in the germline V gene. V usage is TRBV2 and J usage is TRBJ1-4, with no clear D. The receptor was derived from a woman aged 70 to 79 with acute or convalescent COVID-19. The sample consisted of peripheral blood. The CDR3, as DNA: TGTGCCAGGTCAGAAGCAACTAATGAAAAACTGTTTTTT. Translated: CARSEATNEKLFF.